The clone carrying this T cell receptor (beta chain) occurred many times. Its antigen is still unknown. The CDR3 has 14 amino acids. V lost 5 bases to trimming and J lost 5 bases, with 15 bases between them. The germline gives CDR1 MDHEN, CDR2 SYDVKM. The TCR beta library used iRepertoire HTBI primers with Arm-PCR amplification of CDR3. TCRdb ran MiXCR on the multiplex PCR reads and lists one entry per CDR3 protein. The sample records fewer than 450,000 distinct CDR3 sequences, 15% being singletons. The data originate from a study of regulatory T cells in long-lasting Graves disease. Study observations and caveats: Accuracy may have been reduced by the small sample size.

Time point of the sample: newly diagnosed GD, antithyroid drugs for less than 3 months. Isolated PBMC RNA provided the starting material for the TCR library. This sample was also put to use in a study of T cells in Graves' hyperthyroidism and ophthalmopathy. That work adds: Ophthalmopathy, which appeared later, was predicted by the model a median roughly 6.5 months before onset.

The source was peripheral blood mononuclear cells (PBMCs), collected at new diagnosis, from a patient treated with antithyroid drugs. The chain employs TRBV28 and TRBJ2-5, with D maybe TRBD1 (7 bases). The clonotype was recovered from a woman in her thirties or forties with Graves disease. The DNA of the CDR3 is TGTGCCAGCAGTCTGTTGACAGGGAGGGAGACCCAGTACTTC. It is translated as CASSLLTGRETQYF.